The 3 T cell receptor beta chains in this list originate from one sample, sequenced in a study of tumor-infiltrating lymphocytes in oesophageal squamous cell carcinoma. TCRdb called the PCR reads again in MiXCR, with one record for every CDR3 protein. The sample records some 20,000 distinct CDR3 sequences, 40% to 45% being singletons. Specimen: normal esophageal tissue next to the tumor. Every receptor here comes from a female donor with esophageal squamous cell carcinoma.

The chain has TRBV7-9 and TRBJ2-1; 10 bases line up with TRBD2. The CDR3 covers 16 residues. Germline values: CDR1 SEHNR, CDR2 FQNEAQ (reference sequence). Trimming cost V 5 bases and J 9 bases; bases outside gene matches: 13. CDR3 DNA: TGTGCCAGCAGCCCTAGGACTAGCGGCTTCTGGGGTGAGCAGTTCTTC. Its translation is CASSPRTSGFWGEQFF.

The CDR3 region is CASSLRALETYNEQYF. DNA for the CDR3: TGTGCCAGCAGCCTTCGGGCGCTCGAAACCTACAATGAGCAGTACTTC. V is TRBV7-8 and J is TRBJ2-5, with D unclear. Germline V gene lookup returns CDR1 SGHVS and CDR2 FQNEAQ. Between the trimmed V and J ends, which lost 5 bases and 11 bases, there was a span of 27 bases. The CDR3 runs to 16 residues.

A few counts support this clonotype. The rearrangement links TRBV7-2 to TRBJ1-6; D may be TRBD1 (5 bases). The CDR3 runs to 16 residues. V was clipped by 5 bases and J by 7 bases, with 18 bases between them. From germline, CDR1 is SGHTA and CDR2 FQGNSA. CDR3 protein: CASSRKAGTENSPLHF. DNA for the CDR3: TGTGCCAGCAGCCGTAAAGCCGGGACCGAAAATTCACCCCTCCACTTT. Combining the CDR3 with reference TRBV7-2 and TRBJ1-6 gives the whole variable domain GAGVSQSPSNKVTEKGKDVELRCDPISGHTALYWYRQSLGQGLEFLIYFQGNSAPDKSGLPSDRFSAERTGGSVSTLTIQRTQQEDSAVYLCASSRKAGTENSPLHFGNGTRLTVT.